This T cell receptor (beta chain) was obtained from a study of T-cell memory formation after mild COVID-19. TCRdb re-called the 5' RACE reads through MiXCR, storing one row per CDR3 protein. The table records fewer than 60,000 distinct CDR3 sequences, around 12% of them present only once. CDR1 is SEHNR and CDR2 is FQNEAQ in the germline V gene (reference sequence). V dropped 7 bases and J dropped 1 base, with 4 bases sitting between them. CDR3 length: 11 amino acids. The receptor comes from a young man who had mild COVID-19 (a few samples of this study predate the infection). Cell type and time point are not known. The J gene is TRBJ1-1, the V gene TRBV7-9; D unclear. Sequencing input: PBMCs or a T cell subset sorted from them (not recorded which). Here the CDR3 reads CASTSNTEAFF. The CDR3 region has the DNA TGTGCCAGCACCTCGAACACTGAAGCTTTCTTT.